A selection of T cell receptor beta chains follows, all from one sample in a study of molecular identifiers for immune sequencing clone quantification. One entry per CDR3 protein, called by TCRdb with MiXCR from the PCR reads. The sample carries over 100,000 distinct CDR3 sequences, around 37% recorded once. Sequencing was carried out using naive CD8+ T cells from blood, with Jurkat cell RNA spiked in. The source is a human donor in good health. Some libraries in this study had Jurkat cell RNA spiked in. The CDR3 runs from the conserved cysteine through the conserved F or W. D genes are given only for firm matches. Expanded clones get a size class; other rows say once, few or many, or leave the size out.

clone size	D gene	V gene	J gene	CDR3 protein	CDR3 DNA
once	NA	TRBV19	TRBJ2-6	CVSSKASGANVLTF	TGTGTCAGTAGTAAGGCCTCTGGGGCCAACGTCCTGACTTTC
few	TRBD1	TRBV27	TRBJ2-7	CASSGGTGAYEQYF	TGTGCCAGCAGCGGCGGGACAGGGGCCTACGAGCAGTACTTC
few	NA	TRBV6-2/TRBV6-3	TRBJ1-5	CASNLDGPSPQHF	TGTGCCAGCAATCTGGACGGACCTTCGCCCCAGCATTTT
NA	NA	TRBV12-3/TRBV12-4	TRBJ1-5	CASSLMGFVQPQHF	TGTGCCAGCAGTTTAATGGGGTTTGTTCAGCCCCAGCATTTT
few	NA	TRBV28	TRBJ2-2	CASRNQGTTGELFF	TGTGCCAGCAGGAATCAGGGGACCACCGGGGAGCTGTTTTTT
few	TRBD2	TRBV27	TRBJ2-1	CASSPGLAGVFYEQFF	TGTGCCAGCAGTCCGGGACTAGCGGGAGTCTTCTATGAGCAGTTCTTC
NA	NA	TRBV20-1	TRBJ1-1	CSAPSPTEAFF	TGCAGTGCCCCCTCCCCCACCGAAGCTTTCTTT
NA	NA	TRBV6-2/TRBV6-3	TRBJ1-1	CASSYWSDNTEAFF	TGTGCCAGCAGTTACTGGTCAGACAACACTGAAGCTTTCTTT
many	TRBD1	TRBV6-5	TRBJ1-5	CASSLGQANQPQHF	TGTGCCAGCAGTCTCGGACAGGCGAATCAGCCCCAGCATTTT
many	NA	TRBV28	TRBJ2-5	CASSMGYQETQYF	TGTGCCAGCAGTATGGGTTACCAAGAGACCCAGTACTTC
NA	NA	TRBV20-1	TRBJ2-7	CSARDDPPSYEQYF	TGCAGTGCTAGAGATGACCCTCCCTCCTACGAGCAGTACTTC
many	NA	TRBV5-6	TRBJ2-7	CASSLGQASYEQYF	TGTGCCAGCAGCTTGGGGCAGGCCTCCTACGAGCAGTACTTC
NA	NA	TRBV27	TRBJ2-3	CASSRTGTYTDTQYF	TGTGCCAGCAGTCGAACCGGGACCTACACAGATACGCAGTATTTT
NA	NA	TRBV20-1	TRBJ2-2	CSARDPAGELFF	TGCAGTGCTAGAGATCCGGCCGGGGAGCTGTTTTTT
NA	NA	TRBV6-5	TRBJ2-3	CASSYSSWGASTDTQYF	TGTGCCAGCAGTTACTCGAGTTGGGGGGCCAGCACAGATACGCAGTATTTT
NA	NA	TRBV28	TRBJ1-1	CASSSTGAAEAFF	TGTGCCAGCAGCTCTACCGGGGCCGCTGAAGCTTTCTTT
NA	NA	TRBV7-9	TRBJ1-1	CASHPGYTEAFF	TGTGCCAGCCACCCAGGGTACACTGAAGCTTTCTTT
NA	NA	TRBV14	TRBJ2-1	CASSRWRGFEQFF	TGTGCCAGCAGCCGCTGGAGGGGGTTTGAGCAGTTCTTC